These 15 T cell receptor beta chains were sequenced from one sample in a study of shared clonotypes between healthy human individuals. TCRdb's copy holds only in-frame clones and misses some; the assay was immunoSEQ multiplex PCR. The sample holds about 1 million clones, 70% to 80% seen once. Material: memory CD4+ T cells from PBMCs. Described subset: CD45RA-negative fraction. The receptors stem from a man aged 18 to 29 in good health. Some clones in this sample may be carry-over from other donors' samples.

V gene TRBV7-2 combines with J gene TRBJ2-5; D not certain. CDR1 and CDR2 (germline): SGHTA, FQGNSA. The CDR3 totals 13 residues. V lost 2 bases to trimming and J lost 0 bases, with 4 bases between them. The CDR3 DNA reads TGTGCCAGCAGCTTAATGTACCAAGAGACCCAGTACTTC. It translates to CASSLMYQETQYF.

The gene calls are TRBV19 and TRBJ2-7, with D tentatively TRBD1 or TRBD2 (7 bases each). The germline CDR1 and CDR2 sequences are LNHDA and SQIVND (reference sequence). V was clipped by 7 bases and J by 5 bases, with 15 bases between them. CDR3 size: 13 residues. The CDR3 DNA reads as TGTGCCAGTACCGACAGGGAGGGGGACGAGCAGTACTTC. It specifies CASTDREGDEQYF.

This clone was recorded once. The chain carries TRBV7-6 and TRBJ1-5, with D hard to call. V lost 1 base and J lost 4, with 8 bases in between. This CDR3 has 14 amino acids. Germline V gene data show CDR1 as SGHVS and CDR2 as FNYEAQ. CDR3: CASSLEAGNQPQHF. In DNA, the CDR3 is TGTGCCAGCAGCTTAGAGGCTGGGAATCAGCCCCAGCATTTT.

This chain links TRBV15 with TRBJ2-2, with 7 positions matching TRBD2. Trimming removed 5 bases from V and 5 bases from J; junction bases left unmatched: 2. Germline lookup yields CDR1 LNHNV and CDR2 YYDKDF (reference sequence). This CDR3 comprises 13 residues. CDR3 sequence (DNA): TGTGCCACCAGCTCCGGGAGGACCGGGGAGCTGTTTTTT. Amino acid sequence: CATSSGRTGELFF.

This clone was seen a single time. The gene calls are TRBV19 and TRBJ1-2; D not certain. V lost 2 bases, J lost 6 bases, and 25 bases lay in between. Germline V lookup: CDR1 LNHDA, CDR2 SQIVND (reference sequence). This CDR3 region has 18 residues. CDR3: CASSILQILAGSWDGYTF. CDR3 DNA: TGTGCCAGTAGTATACTACAAATCCTGGCAGGATCGTGGGATGGCTACACCTTC.

The chain carries TRBV18 and TRBJ1-2; possibly TRBD1 for D (5 bases). The germline gives CDR1 KGHSH, CDR2 LQKENI. V shed 4 bases and J shed 8 bases, with 20 bases lying between them. The CDR3 runs 15 residues. As DNA, the CDR3 is TGTGCCAGCTCACAATCCGGGACCTATGGTGGGGGCTACACCTTC. As protein: CASSQSGTYGGGYTF.

This clone was seen at least ten times. The chain carries TRBV27 and TRBJ2-7, with D tentatively TRBD1 or TRBD2 (5 bases each). The germline V gene encodes CDR1 MNHEY and CDR2 SMNVEV (reference sequence). There are 15 residues in the CDR3. Trimming removed 0 bases at V and 8 bases at J, with 17 bases between. Here the CDR3 DNA reads TGTGCCAGCAGTTTATCGGGGGTCAAGACCCTCCAGCAGTACTTC. This gives the protein CASSLSGVKTLQQYF.

The chain couples TRBV5-1 to TRBJ2-7; no firm D call. The germline gives CDR1 SGHRS, CDR2 YFSETQ. The CDR3 loop spans 14 amino acids. V was shortened by 5 bases and J by 3 bases, with 15 bases between the two germline ends. The CDR3 DNA reads TGCGCCAGCAGACCGGTGGGAAGCAGCTACGAGCAGTACTTC. Translating it yields CASRPVGSSYEQYF.

This chain links TRBV5-8 with TRBJ1-1; D uncertain. This CDR3 has 15 amino acids. V lost 2 bases, J lost 11 bases, and 22 bases lay in between. CDR1 and CDR2 from the germline V gene are SGHTS and YDEGEE. The CDR3 reads CASSFGRWGEGSAFF. The CDR3 bases are TGTGCCAGCAGCTTCGGGAGATGGGGAGAAGGGAGCGCTTTCTTT.

The chain carries TRBV4-3 and TRBJ1-1, with TRBD1 identical over 10 bases. The J segment lost 5 bases and the V segment lost 0 bases, leaving 12 bases of the junction unmatched. This CDR3 is 18 amino acids long. Germline V CDR1 and CDR2: LGHNA, YSLEER. DNA of the CDR3: TGCGCCAGCAGCCAAGATCGGGCGTCCGGGACAGGGGTAACTGAAGCTTTCTTT. Protein sequence: CASSQDRASGTGVTEAFF.

As to this clone: The conserved closing phenylalanine or tryptophan is absent in this CDR3, likely reflecting a read error. V usage is TRBV7-9 and J usage is TRBJ2-7, with 8 bases lining up with TRBD1. The CDR3 spans 19 residues. Unmatched junction bases numbered 14, after V lost 0 bases and J lost 1 base. The germline V gene has CDR1 SEHNR and CDR2 FQNEAQ (reference sequence). CDR3 nucleotide sequence: TGTGCCAGCAGCTTAGCGGTGAGAACAGGGGGACTGGGGTCCTACGAGCAGTACTAT. Translated, it gives CASSLAVRTGGLGSYEQYY.

This clone occurred once. This chain joins TRBV5-5 and TRBJ2-7; the match to TRBD1 covers 7 bases. Trimming cost V 3 bases and J 4 bases; bases outside gene matches: 13. Germline V gives CDR1 SGHKS, CDR2 YYEKEE (reference sequence). This CDR3 is built from 16 residues. The CDR3 DNA follows: TGTGCCAGCAGCTATGGGGCAGGGGGTGTTTTGTACGAGCAGTACTTC. Its protein product is CASSYGAGGVLYEQYF.

J is TRBJ2-3 and V is TRBV9, with TRBD1 identical over 8 bases. CDR1 and CDR2 (germline): SGDLS, YYNGEE. CDR3 size: 15 residues. After removal of 4 bases from V and 0 bases from J, the junction contained 4 bases not matched to a gene. CDR3 bases: TGTGCCAGCAGCCGGACAGGGTCTAGCACAGATACGCAGTATTTT. This translates into CASSRTGSSTDTQYF.

The CDR3 is CASSLRSGGWEKLFF. The CDR3 DNA reads TGTGCCAGCAGCTTGAGAAGCGGGGGCTGGGAAAAACTGTTTTTT. The V call is TRBV5-6, the J call TRBJ1-4, with a weak D call TRBD1 (6 bases). CDR1 SGHDT and CDR2 YYEEEE come from the germline V gene. V lost 1 base and J lost 8, with 15 bases in between. The CDR3 extends over 15 amino acids.

The chain combines TRBV27 with TRBJ2-3, with 10 bases matching TRBD2. V shed 5 bases, J shed 5 bases, and the junction held 13 bases outside the gene matches. Germline lookup yields CDR1 MNHEY and CDR2 SMNVEV (reference sequence). This CDR3 spans 17 amino acids. The CDR3, as DNA: TGTGCCAGCAGTCCCGGGTTAGCGGGAGGCCAGAGAGATACGCAGTATTTT. Translation: CASSPGLAGGQRDTQYF.